The next 22 T cell receptor beta chains were all read from a single sample in a study of T cell responses to AZD1222 COVID-19 vaccine. Data came from immunoSEQ multiplex PCR; TCRdb stores just in-frame clones and leaves some out. The sample consists of 150,000 to 200,000 clones, 92% of them appearing once. This specimen was peripheral blood, taken on day 0 of AZD1222 vaccination. These receptors came from an adult in good health.

The V gene is TRBV4-1, the J gene TRBJ2-3; 11 bases match TRBD2. J was trimmed by 0 bases and V by 5 bases; bases with no gene match: 4. CDR1 and CDR2 (germline): MGHRA, YSYEKL. The CDR3 is 16 amino acids. CDR3 protein: CASSARTSGSTDTQYF. The CDR3 DNA sequence: TGCGCCAGCAGCGCCCGGACTAGCGGGAGCACAGATACGCAGTATTTT.

The J gene is TRBJ1-1, the V gene TRBV21-1; TRBD1, the table's D call, was not compared with the DNA. TRBV21-1 corresponds to a pseudogene. The CDR3 extends over 18 amino acids. CDR3 loop: CASSTVTRGPQGDTEAFF. In nucleotides, the CDR3 is TGTGCCAGCAGCACCGTAACTAGGGGGCCCCAAGGCGACACTGAAGCTTTCTTT.

The rearrangement uses TRBV10-1 and TRBJ1-1, with D perhaps matching TRBD1 (6 bases). CDR3 size: 14 residues. Trimming cost V 0 bases and J 5 bases, with 10 bases left between them. From germline, CDR1 is WNHNN and CDR2 SYGVQD (reference sequence). The CDR3 here is CASSESGTPTEAFF. The CDR3 DNA reads as TGCGCCAGCAGTGAGTCCGGGACACCGACTGAAGCTTTCTTT.

The rearrangement joins TRBV11-2 to TRBJ1-1; maybe TRBD1 (6 bases). V was cut by 5 bases and J by 1 base, with 17 bases left in between. Germline CDR1 is SGHAT and CDR2 is FQNNGV. CDR3 length: 16 residues. CDR3 sequence (DNA): TGTGCCAGCAGCCTAAACGGGGGGCTGGCGAACACTGAAGCTTTCTTT. Translation: CASSLNGGLANTEAFF.

The chain is built from TRBV27 and TRBJ1-5; 8 bases fit TRBD1. This CDR3 contains 19 residues. J gave up 7 bases and V 5 bases, and 22 bases lay outside the gene matches. Germline V gene lookup returns CDR1 MNHEY and CDR2 SMNVEV (reference sequence). The CDR3 sequence is CASSPHGQGRALGRQPQHF. As DNA, the CDR3 is TGTGCCAGCAGTCCCCACGGACAGGGCAGGGCCCTGGGAAGGCAGCCCCAGCATTTT.

The V gene is TRBV30, the J gene TRBJ1-5; D not certain. CDR3 length: 15 amino acids. Germline V CDR1 and CDR2: GTSNPN, SVGIG (reference sequence). Between the trimmed V and J ends, which lost 0 bases and 0 bases, there was a span of 9 bases. The CDR3 region has the DNA TGTGCCTGGAGTGTAGGGCTAAATAGCAATCAGCCCCAGCATTTT. Translated, it gives CAWSVGLNSNQPQHF.

The chain has TRBV4-1 and TRBJ2-7; D uncertain. Germline V lookup: CDR1 MGHRA, CDR2 YSYEKL. The V end lost 1 base, the J end lost 0 bases, and 10 bases lay between the germline ends. The CDR3 has 15 residues. CDR3 coding DNA: TGCGCCAGCAGCCAAGGTCGTACCTCCTCCTACGAGCAGTACTTC. It translates to CASSQGRTSSYEQYF.

V gene TRBV5-1 combines with J gene TRBJ1-3; D call uncertain. In germline, CDR1 is SGHRS, CDR2 YFSETQ. The CDR3 is 17 amino acids. Between the trimmed V and J ends, which lost 3 bases and 0 bases, there was a span of 16 bases. The CDR3 is CASSSAPTASSGNTIYF. CDR3 bases: TGCGCCAGCAGCTCAGCCCCGACCGCGAGCTCTGGAAACACCATATATTTT.

The count of this clone is one. The chain combines TRBV10-2 with TRBJ2-3; D may be TRBD2 (6 bases). The germline CDR1 and CDR2 sequences are WSHSY and SAAADI. Trimming left V 8 bases short and J 0 bases short, with 9 bases between. This CDR3 contains 13 residues. DNA for the CDR3: TGCGCCAGCGAGGGGAGGAGCACAGATACGCAGTATTTT. Protein product: CASEGRSTDTQYF.

The sample holds one count of this clone. The J gene is TRBJ2-1, the V gene TRBV19; tentative D call: TRBD2 (6 bases). CDR1 LNHDA and CDR2 SQIVND come from the germline V gene (reference sequence). Trimming left V 8 bases short and J 4 bases short, with 18 bases between. The CDR3 has 15 residues. CDR3 sequence reads: CASGKGTSPYNEQFF. The CDR3 DNA follows: TGTGCCAGTGGGAAAGGGACTTCCCCTTACAATGAGCAGTTCTTC.

V gene TRBV5-1 combines with J gene TRBJ2-7, with a possible D match to TRBD1 (6 bases). This CDR3 has 16 amino acids. Germline V CDR1 and CDR2: SGHRS, YFSETQ. The V and J ends lost 5 bases and 3 bases respectively, with 21 bases between them. CDR3 protein: CASSSLQGGSVYEQYF. CDR3 DNA: TGCGCCAGCAGTTCGTTACAGGGCGGATCAGTCTACGAGCAGTACTTC. Full variable domain (rest looked up from reference TRBV5-1 and TRBJ2-7): KAGVTQTPRYLIKTRGQQVTLSCSPISGHRSVSWYQQTPGQGLQFLFEYFSETQRNKGNFPGRFSGRQFSNSRSEMNVSTLELGDSALYLCASSSLQGGSVYEQYFGPGTRLTVT.

Worth noting for this clone: The junction shows a germline mismatch at one end, possibly a read error. The chain employs TRBV29-1 and TRBJ1-1; D not certain. The CDR3 is 14 amino acids. Germline V lookup: CDR1 SQVTM, CDR2 ANQGSEA. CDR3 sequence: CSAEEGSMNTEAFF. DNA for the CDR3: TGCAGCGCTGAAGAAGGGAGCATGAACACTGAAGCTTTCTTT.

The chain couples TRBV12-3 or TRBV12-4 to TRBJ1-1; D is unresolved. The CDR3 is made up of 13 amino acids. V was trimmed by 3 bases and J by 3 bases, leaving 8 bases between them. In nucleotides, the CDR3 is TGTGCCAGCAGTTTGTCTAAGGACACTGAAGCTTTCTTT. It yields the protein CASSLSKDTEAFF.

This chain uses TRBV11-2 with TRBJ1-4; 7 bases fit TRBD1. From germline, CDR1 is SGHAT and CDR2 FQNNGV. The CDR3 spans 14 residues. The V gene end was trimmed by 0 bases and the J gene end by 7 bases; junction bases not matched to a gene: 2. This CDR3 reads CASSLEGTAEKLFF. The CDR3 DNA reads TGTGCCAGCAGCTTAGAGGGGACAGCTGAAAAACTGTTTTTT.

The rearrangement joins TRBV6-5 to TRBJ1-2; TRBD1 is a possible D gene (5 bases). Trimming left V 6 bases short and J 4 bases short, with 12 bases between. The CDR3 is made up of 13 amino acids. Germline V gene lookup returns CDR1 MNHEY and CDR2 SVGAGI. The CDR3 sequence is CASSTGPGYGYTF. DNA for the CDR3: TGTGCCAGCAGCACAGGCCCGGGCTATGGCTACACCTTC.

Here the CDR3 DNA reads TGTGCCAGCAGCTTACCGGGGGTGACCGGGGAGCTGTTTTTT. Translating it yields CASSLPGVTGELFF. The chain joins TRBV5-4 to TRBJ2-2; TRBD2 is a possible D gene (6 bases). The CDR3 extends over 14 amino acids. CDR1 is SGHNT and CDR2 is YYREEE in the germline V gene (reference sequence). V shed 2 bases and J shed 5 bases, with 10 bases lying between them.

This chain links TRBV28 with TRBJ1-2; possibly TRBD1 for D (5 bases). The CDR3 totals 15 residues. Germline-derived CDR1 and CDR2 are MDHEN and SYDVKM. Between the trimmed V and J ends, which lost 2 bases and 3 bases, there was a span of 13 bases. CDR3 sequence reads: CASSLDPGAYYGYTF. The DNA for the CDR3 is TGTGCCAGCAGTTTAGACCCTGGGGCCTACTATGGCTACACCTTC.

The chain is built from TRBV19 and TRBJ1-3; no definite D call. V lost 10 bases, J lost 0 bases, and 10 bases lay in between. Germline assignment: CDR1 LNHDA and CDR2 SQIVND (reference sequence). The CDR3 is 13 residues long. CDR3 nucleotide sequence: TGTGCCACCTGGCGGAGCTCTGGAAACACCATATATTTT. Translating gives CATWRSSGNTIYF.

The V call is TRBV30, the J call TRBJ1-1; D unresolved. The CDR3 spans 13 residues. Germline-derived CDR1 and CDR2 are GTSNPN and SVGIG (reference sequence). V lost 7 bases and J lost 1, with 13 bases in between. This CDR3 reads CAFGGQPNTEAFF. The CDR3 bases are TGTGCCTTCGGTGGGCAGCCGAACACTGAAGCTTTCTTT.

This clone was detected only once. This chain joins TRBV25-1 and TRBJ1-1, with D tentatively TRBD1 (5 bases). The V end was cut by 3 bases, the J end by 0 bases, with 8 bases between. The CDR3 covers 14 residues. Germline values: CDR1 MGHDK, CDR2 SYGVNS. This chain's CDR3 is CASSEGGMNTEAFF. The CDR3 DNA reads TGTGCCAGCAGTGAGGGGGGGATGAACACTGAAGCTTTCTTT.

This sequence joins TRBV2 and TRBJ1-6; TRBD1 is a possible D gene (6 bases). This CDR3 comprises 14 residues. Germline CDR1 is SNHLY and CDR2 is FYNNEI. V dropped 8 bases and J dropped 5 bases, with 13 bases sitting between them. CDR3 amino acids: CASGLDRNNSPLHF. The CDR3 region has the DNA TGTGCCAGCGGGCTGGACAGAAATAATTCACCCCTCCACTTT.

The chain joins TRBV6-5 to TRBJ2-5, with D perhaps TRBD1 (6 bases). Trimming stripped 6 bases from V and 2 bases from J, with 10 bases between. Germline V gives CDR1 MNHEY, CDR2 SVGAGI. The CDR3 loop spans 13 amino acids. The CDR3 bases are TGTGCCAGCAGGCGGACAGAACAAGAGACCCAGTACTTC. Translation: CASRRTEQETQYF.